Each of the 7 T cell receptor beta chains below was sequenced from the same sample in a study of shared T cell receptors in the human thymus. Only in-frame clones appear in the TCRdb table, and some are missing; sequencing was by immunoSEQ multiplex PCR. This table has more than 550,000 clones, approximately 83% appearing once. This same sample was also part of a study on human thymus T cells.

What was sequenced was thymocytes. The receptors here all came from a girl in the first two years of life with a congenital heart defect.

The rearrangement joins TRBV2 to TRBJ2-5, with a weak D call TRBD1 (6 bases). Per the germline V gene, CDR1 is SNHLY and CDR2 is FYNNEI. The CDR3 length is 15 residues. V was shortened by 5 bases and J by 4 bases, with 17 bases between the two germline ends. CDR3 coding DNA: TGTGCCAGCAGTTCCATACAGGGTTTAGGAGAGACCCAGTACTTC. Translating it yields CASSSIQGLGETQYF.

This clone was observed a single time. This chain uses TRBV29-1 with TRBJ1-1; D is uncertain. The CDR3 spans 14 residues. Trimming removed 3 bases from V and 3 bases from J, with 14 bases in between. CDR1 SQVTM and CDR2 ANQGSEA come from the germline V gene. CDR3 nucleotide sequence: TGCAGCGTTGATCGCCCCCACGGGGACACTGAAGCTTTCTTT. Residues: CSVDRPHGDTEAFF.

This sequence joins TRBV6-1 and TRBJ2-7; D is ambiguous. There are 11 residues in the CDR3. Germline CDR1 MNHNS, CDR2 SASEGT. Trimming pared 6 bases from V and 3 bases from J, leaving 6 bases between. The CDR3 here is CASRRSYEQYF. CDR3 DNA sequence: TGTGCCAGCAGAAGGAGCTACGAGCAGTACTTC.

The chain combines TRBV4-1 with TRBJ1-2, with a possible D match to TRBD1 (6 bases). Germline CDR1 reads MGHRA; CDR2 reads YSYEKL. This CDR3 spans 16 amino acids. V shed 0 bases and J shed 7 bases, with 18 bases lying between them. CDR3: CASSQEGTNGIPGYTF. In DNA, the CDR3 is TGCGCCAGCAGCCAAGAAGGGACAAACGGCATTCCTGGCTACACCTTC.

In DNA, the CDR3 is TGTGCCAGCAGTCTCGGGAACACTGAAGCTTTCTTT. The encoded protein is CASSLGNTEAFF. The chain employs TRBV27 and TRBJ1-1; D unclear. The CDR3 has 12 amino acids. V was trimmed by 5 bases and J by 1 base, leaving 5 bases between them. Germline CDR1 reads MNHEY; CDR2 reads SMNVEV (reference sequence).

V is TRBV28 and J is TRBJ1-5, with 9 positions matching TRBD1. The CDR3 spans 14 residues. J was trimmed by 4 bases and V by 4 bases; bases with no gene match: 2. Germline loops: CDR1 MDHEN, CDR2 SYDVKM. The CDR3 region is CASSSGTGNQPQHF. CDR3 sequence (DNA): TGTGCCAGCAGTTCGGGGACAGGGAATCAGCCCCAGCATTTT. The full variable domain, with the rest looked up from reference TRBV28 and TRBJ1-5, is DVKVTQSSRYLVKRTGEKVFLECVQDMDHENMFWYRQDPGLGLRLIYFSYDVKMKEKGDIPEGYSVSREKKERFSLILESASTNQTSMYLCASSSGTGNQPQHFGDGTRLSIL.

The rearrangement joins TRBV5-4 to TRBJ1-1; 9 positions agree with TRBD1. Germline V gene data show CDR1 as SGHNT and CDR2 as YYREEE (reference sequence). The ends lost 7 bases at V and 1 base at J; junction bases unmatched: 5. CDR3 length: 14 amino acids. The CDR3 loop is CASEDRGSNTEAFF. The CDR3 DNA reads as TGTGCCAGCGAGGACAGGGGATCGAACACTGAAGCTTTCTTT.